This record concerns one TCR beta chain sequence. Ophthalmopathy cases met thresholds of Clinical Activity Score at least 3, NOSPECS grade at least 4 and duration under 3 months. The data belong to a study of T cells in Graves' hyperthyroidism and ophthalmopathy. Trimming pared 6 bases from V and 2 bases from J, leaving 10 bases between. The V gene's germline CDR1 is ENHRY and CDR2 SYGVKD. This CDR3 region has 13 residues. Amplified TCR beta CDR3 regions came from RNA transcripts. First-round RT-PCR of the TCR CDR3 relied on the HTBI primer set. Using its own MiXCR run on the multiplex PCR reads, TCRdb lists one record per CDR3 protein. The sample carries about 640,000 distinct CDR3 sequences, about a fifth recorded once.

The rearrangement joins TRBV10-3 to TRBJ1-1, with a possible D match to TRBD1 (6 bases). The sample comprised blood. This receptor was taken from a man aged 25-45 years with Graves' ophthalmopathy. The CDR3 spells CAIRPRGNTEAFF. Written as DNA, the CDR3 is TGTGCCATCAGACCCAGGGGTAACACTGAAGCTTTCTTT.